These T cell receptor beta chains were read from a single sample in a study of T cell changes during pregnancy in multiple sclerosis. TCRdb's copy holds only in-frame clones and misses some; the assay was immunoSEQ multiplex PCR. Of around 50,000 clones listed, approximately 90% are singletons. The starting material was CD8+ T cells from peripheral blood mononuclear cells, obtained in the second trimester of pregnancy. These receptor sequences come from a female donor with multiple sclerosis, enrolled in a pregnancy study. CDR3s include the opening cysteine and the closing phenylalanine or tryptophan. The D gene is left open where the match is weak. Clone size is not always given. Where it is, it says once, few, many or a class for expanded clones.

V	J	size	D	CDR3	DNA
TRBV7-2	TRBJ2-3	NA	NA	CASSLERNTQYF	TGTGCCAGCAGCTTAGAGAGGAATACGCAGTATTTT
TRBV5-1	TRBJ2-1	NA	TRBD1	CASSLSGTGVEQFF	TGCGCCAGCAGCTTATCCGGGACAGGGGTCGAGCAGTTCTTC
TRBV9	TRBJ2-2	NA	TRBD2	CASSDSIAGGESGELFF	TGTGCCAGCAGCGACTCTATAGCGGGGGGGGAGTCCGGGGAGCTGTTTTTT
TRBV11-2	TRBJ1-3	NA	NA	CAIRGSGNTIYF	TGTGCCATTAGGGGCTCTGGAAACACCATATATTTT
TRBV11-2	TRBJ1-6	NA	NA	CASSLVLLLNSPLHF	TGTGCCAGCAGCTTAGTTTTACTCCTTAATTCACCCCTCCACTTT
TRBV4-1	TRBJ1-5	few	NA	CASSQVQASNQPQHF	TGCGCCAGCAGCCAAGTGCAGGCTAGCAATCAGCCCCAGCATTTT
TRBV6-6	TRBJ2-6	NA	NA	CASSLTGGANVLTF	TGTGCCAGCAGTTTGACAGGAGGGGCCAACGTCCTGACTTTC
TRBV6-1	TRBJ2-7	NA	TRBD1	CASNPGSGGYEQYF	TGTGCCAGCAACCCGGGGTCAGGGGGCTACGAGCAGTACTTC
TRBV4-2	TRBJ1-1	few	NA	CASSQATGLGAFF	TGTGCCAGCAGCCAAGCCACAGGTCTTGGAGCTTTCTTT
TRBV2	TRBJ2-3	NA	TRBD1	CASTYYRGSTDTQYF	TGTGCCAGCACCTACTACAGGGGAAGCACAGATACGCAGTATTTT
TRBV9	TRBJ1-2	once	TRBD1	CASSAAGTGVYYGYTF	TGTGCCAGCAGCGCCGCCGGGACAGGGGTCTACTATGGCTACACCTTC
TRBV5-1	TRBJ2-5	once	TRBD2	CASSLPSQAVGLAAHF	TGCGCCAGCAGCTTGCCCTCCCAGGCTGTGGGACTAGCGGCCCACTTC
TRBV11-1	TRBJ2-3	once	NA	CASSLVHGNTDTQYF	TGTGCCAGCAGCCTTGTCCACGGGAACACAGATACGCAGTATTTT
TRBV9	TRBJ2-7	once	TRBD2	CASSVGSGSFHEQYF	TGTGCCAGCAGCGTGGGTAGCGGGAGCTTCCACGAGCAGTACTTC
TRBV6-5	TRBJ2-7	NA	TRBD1	CASTEADRVTYEQYF	TGTGCCAGCACCGAGGCGGACAGGGTCACCTACGAGCAGTACTTC
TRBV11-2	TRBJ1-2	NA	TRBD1	CASSPEGQDDFDYGYTF	TGTGCCAGCAGCCCTGAGGGACAGGATGATTTCGACTATGGCTACACCTTC
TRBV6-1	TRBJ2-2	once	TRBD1	CASSEAKGAGTGELFF	TGTGCCAGCAGTGAAGCTAAGGGGGCTGGCACCGGGGAGCTGTTTTTT
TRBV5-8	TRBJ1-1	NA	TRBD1	CASSLAGTGGVGAFF	TGTGCCAGCAGCTTGGCCGGAACAGGGGGCGTTGGAGCTTTCTTT
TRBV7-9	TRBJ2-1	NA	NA	CASSPWEVNEQFF	TGTGCCAGCAGCCCATGGGAGGTAAATGAGCAGTTCTTC
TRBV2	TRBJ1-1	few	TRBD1	CASSEDRDTEAFF	TGTGCCAGCAGCGAAGACAGGGACACTGAAGCTTTCTTT
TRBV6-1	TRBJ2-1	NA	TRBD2	CASSVGAGGPNNEQFF	TGTGCCAGCAGTGTCGGGGCGGGGGGGCCCAACAATGAGCAGTTCTTC
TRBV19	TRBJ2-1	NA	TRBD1	CASSMGQGIYNEQFF	TGTGCCAGTAGTATGGGACAGGGTATTTACAATGAGCAGTTCTTC
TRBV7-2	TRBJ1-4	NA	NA	CASGLDEKLFF	TGTGCCAGCGGGCTCGACGAAAAACTGTTTTTT
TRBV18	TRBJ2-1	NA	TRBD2	CASSPPLGLAELGFF	TGTGCCAGCTCACCACCACTCGGACTAGCGGAATTGGGGTTCTTC
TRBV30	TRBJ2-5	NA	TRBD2	CAWSVGGETQYF	TGTGCCTGGAGTGTGGGAGGGGAGACCCAGTACTTC
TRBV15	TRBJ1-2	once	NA	CATSRDLAVPSHGYTF	TGTGCCACCAGCAGAGATTTGGCAGTCCCCTCCCATGGCTACACCTTC
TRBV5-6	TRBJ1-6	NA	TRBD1	CASSLRGTGATSPLHF	TGTGCCAGCAGCCTCCGGGGGACAGGCGCCACTTCACCCCTCCACTTT
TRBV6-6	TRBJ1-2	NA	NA	CASTLLQGLEGYTF	TGTGCCAGCACCTTACTTCAGGGGCTTGAAGGCTACACCTTC
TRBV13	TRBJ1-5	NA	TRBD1	CASSFGRPGQGVGQPQHF	TGTGCCAGCAGCTTCGGCCGCCCGGGACAGGGGGTCGGTCAGCCCCAGCATTTT
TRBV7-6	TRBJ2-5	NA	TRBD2	CASSFSGGAHPRYQETQYF	TGTGCCAGCAGCTTTAGCGGGGGGGCCCATCCACGGTACCAAGAGACCCAGTACTTC
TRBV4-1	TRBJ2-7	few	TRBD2	CASSLGLAGSSYEQYF	TGCGCCAGCAGCCTGGGACTAGCGGGGTCCTCCTACGAGCAGTACTTC
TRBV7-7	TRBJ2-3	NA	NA	CASSLGAAGAEADTQYF	TGTGCTAGCAGCTTAGGGGCGGCGGGGGCGGAAGCAGATACGCAGTATTTT
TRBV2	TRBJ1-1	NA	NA	CASIEPGAEAFF	TGTGCCAGCATCGAACCAGGGGCTGAAGCTTTCTTT
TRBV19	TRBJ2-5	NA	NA	CASSMEAGQETQYF	TGTGCCAGTAGTATGGAGGCAGGACAAGAGACCCAGTACTTC
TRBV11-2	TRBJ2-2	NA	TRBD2	CASSLDPGLAIGELFF	TGTGCCAGCAGCTTAGACCCGGGACTAGCTATCGGGGAGCTGTTTTTT
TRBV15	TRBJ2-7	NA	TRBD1	CATSRDMAGGYEQYF	TGTGCCACCAGCAGAGATATGGCAGGGGGCTACGAGCAGTACTTC
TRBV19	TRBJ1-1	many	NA	CASSQGEAFF	TGTGCCAGTAGTCAGGGGGAAGCTTTCTTT
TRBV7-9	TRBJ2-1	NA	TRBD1	CASSLDRGRDEQFF	TGTGCCAGCAGCTTAGACAGGGGCAGGGATGAGCAGTTCTTC
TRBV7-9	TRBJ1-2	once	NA	CASSASWTDYGYTF	TGTGCCAGCAGCGCCTCGTGGACTGACTATGGCTACACCTTC
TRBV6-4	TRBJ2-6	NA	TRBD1	CASSDGGGTGGSGANVLTF	TGTGCCAGCAGTGACGGCGGCGGGACAGGGGGCTCTGGGGCCAACGTCCTGACTTTC
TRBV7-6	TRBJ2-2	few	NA	CASSLAETVTGELFF	TGTGCCAGCAGCCTCGCCGAAACAGTCACCGGGGAGCTGTTTTTT
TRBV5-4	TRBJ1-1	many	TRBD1	CASSFRGQVEAFF	TGTGCCAGCAGCTTCAGGGGGCAGGTTGAAGCTTTCTTT
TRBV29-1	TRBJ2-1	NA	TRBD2	CSDRGGFF	TGCAGCGACCGCGGGGGGTTCTTC
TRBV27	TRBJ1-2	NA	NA	CASRADGSSGYTF	TGTGCCAGCAGGGCCGACGGGTCGTCCGGCTACACCTTC
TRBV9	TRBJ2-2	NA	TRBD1	CASRGGQGITGELFF	TGTGCCTCCAGAGGGGGACAGGGGATCACCGGGGAGCTGTTTTTT
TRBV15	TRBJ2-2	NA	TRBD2	CATSRVGGRTTGELFF	TGTGCCACCAGCAGAGTGGGGGGGAGGACCACCGGGGAGCTGTTTTTT
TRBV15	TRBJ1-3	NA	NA	CATSIPSWGKQSGDTIYF	TGTGCCACCAGTATCCCATCGTGGGGGAAGCAGAGCGGGGACACCATATATTTT
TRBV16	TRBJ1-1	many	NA	CASSRMRDIIRGTEAFF	TGTGCCAGCAGCCGCATGAGGGACATCATCCGGGGTACTGAAGCTTTCTTT
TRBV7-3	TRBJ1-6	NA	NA	CASSPTGDSNSPLHF	TGTGCCAGCAGCCCCACGGGAGACTCCAATTCACCCCTCCACTTT
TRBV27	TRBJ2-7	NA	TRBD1	CASSLILGQGIYEQYF	TGTGCCAGCAGTTTAATTTTAGGACAGGGTATCTACGAGCAGTACTTC
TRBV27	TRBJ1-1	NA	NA	CASSDRLNTEAFF	TGTGCCAGCAGCGACAGGCTTAACACTGAAGCTTTCTTT
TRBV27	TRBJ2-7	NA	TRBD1	CASSPGTGAGQYF	TGTGCCAGCAGTCCCGGGACAGGGGCCGGGCAGTACTTC
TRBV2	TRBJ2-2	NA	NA	CASSATGQNGGELFF	TGTGCCAGCAGTGCAACAGGGCAGAATGGGGGGGAGCTGTTTTTT
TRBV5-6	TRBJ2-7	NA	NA	CASSATLYEQYF	TGTGCCAGCAGCGCGACTCTCTACGAGCAGTACTTC
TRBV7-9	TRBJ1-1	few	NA	CASSLVRSNTEAFF	TGTGCCAGCAGCTTAGTACGGTCTAACACTGAAGCTTTCTTT